Below, one TCR beta chain is given with its context. Sequencing was performed with immunoSEQ multiplex PCR; in TCRdb, only in-frame clones are kept and a portion is missing. The table records approximately 100,000 clones, roughly 90% of them present only once. CDR1 is LGHDT and CDR2 is YNNKEL in the germline V gene (reference sequence). Trimming removed 1 base at V and 7 bases at J, with 16 bases between. This CDR3 has 16 residues. This sample is part of a study of T cell responses to AZD1222 COVID-19 vaccine. This receptor was taken from an adult in good health. The V call is TRBV3-1 (or the pseudogene TRBV3-2), the J call TRBJ2-2, with D unclear. The material sequenced was peripheral blood, taken on day 0 of AZD1222 vaccination. The CDR3 coding sequence is TGTGCCAGCAGCCAAGTTCGAACTCTCGGCGACGGGGAGCTGTTTTTT. This encodes CASSQVRTLGDGELFF.